The source of this TCR beta chain is a study of metastatic and nonmetastatic thyroid tumors. On the study more broadly: Repertoire data that came from the blood and tumor or nodule tissue of malignant and benign thyroid patients were compared. Study-wide results and caveats: A significant increase in TCR beta diversity was reportedly seen in malignant thyroid tumors relative to benign nodules, in blood and tumor.

This clone was counted ten times or more. Its target is not known. In the original analysis: A classifier for distant metastasis in papillary thyroid cancer was constructed using CDR3 differences observed across clinicopathological groups. From the PCR reads, TCRdb re-called clones with MiXCR. TCRdb's processing, not the study's, gives the V and J calls here. The data show tens of thousands of clones, with over 15% seen just once and 2.5% to 3.5% held by the top ten. Every patient was untreated before thyroid surgery. This CDR3 region has 14 residues. CDR1 is SNHLY and CDR2 is FYNNEI in the germline V gene. V dropped 5 bases and J dropped 5 bases, with 15 bases sitting between them.

The TCR sequence derives from a female donor with papillary thyroid cancer or a benign thyroid nodule (not recorded which). Some clones in this sample may be carry-over from other donors' samples. Source material: blood. V gene TRBV2 combines with J gene TRBJ2-5; D may be TRBD1 or TRBD2 (5 bases each). CDR3 coding DNA: TGTGCCAGCAGTCCATTGGGCAGGGAGGAGACCCAGTACTTC. This gives the protein CASSPLGREETQYF. The full variable domain, rest sourced from reference TRBV2 and TRBJ2-5, is EPEVTQTPSHQVTQMGQEVILRCVPISNHLYFYWYRQILGQKVEFLVSFYNNEISEKSEIFDDQFSVERPDGSNFTLKIRSTKLEDSAMYFCASSPLGREETQYFGPGTRLLVL.